The 10 T cell receptor beta chains below were found in one sample sequenced in a study of blood T cell repertoires in COVID-19. Here immunoSEQ multiplex PCR was the method, and the copy in TCRdb shows in-frame clones only, minus some. The data contain 55,000 to 95,000 clones, about four fifths of them singletons. The sample was peripheral blood. The receptors were gathered from a woman in her seventies with acute or convalescent COVID-19.

The rearrangement uses TRBV9 and TRBJ2-7; D not resolved. Looked up from germline, CDR1 is SGDLS and CDR2 is YYNGEE. V was pared by 4 bases and J by 3 bases, with 14 bases between. CDR3 size: 14 residues. CDR3: CASSPFLQDYEQYF. The CDR3 DNA is TGTGCCAGCAGCCCTTTTTTACAAGACTACGAGCAGTACTTC.

V and J are TRBV6-5 and TRBJ1-5; tentative D call: TRBD1 (6 bases). Per germline, CDR1 MNHEY and CDR2 SVGAGI. With 0 bases removed from V and 7 bases from J, the gap between germline ends came to 13 bases. CDR3 size: 15 residues. Written as DNA, the CDR3 is TGTGCCAGCAGTTACTCGAATAGGGGGAACCAGCCCCAGCATTTT. Amino acid sequence: CASSYSNRGNQPQHF.

The genes are TRBV19 and TRBJ2-3; D possibly corresponds to TRBD2 (5 bases). Per germline, CDR1 LNHDA and CDR2 SQIVND (reference sequence). The CDR3 is made up of 14 amino acids. Trimming removed 3 bases from V and 1 base from J, with 8 bases in between. The chain's CDR3 is CASSIGRGTDTQYF. The CDR3 DNA reads as TGTGCCAGTAGTATTGGGCGGGGCACAGATACGCAGTATTTT.

This clone has a single count. V and J are TRBV4-1 and TRBJ2-7, with 11 bases that match TRBD2. The CDR3 runs 19 residues. V was pared by 0 bases and J by 5 bases, with 15 bases of the junction left unmatched. The germline V gene has CDR1 MGHRA and CDR2 YSYEKL. The CDR3 loop reads CASSQEGGFSGRAGHEQYF. DNA for the CDR3: TGCGCCAGCAGCCAAGAGGGGGGGTTTAGCGGGAGGGCCGGACACGAGCAGTACTTC.

This clone was observed once. The V call is TRBV19, the J call TRBJ2-2, with 7 bases fitting TRBD1. V dropped 3 bases and J dropped 0; count of bases not matched to a gene: 4. Germline V gene data show CDR1 as LNHDA and CDR2 as SQIVND (reference sequence). The CDR3 extends over 16 amino acids. Here the CDR3 DNA reads TGTGCCAGTAGTATCAGGACAGGATCGAACACCGGGGAGCTGTTTTTT. Amino acid sequence: CASSIRTGSNTGELFF.

This rearrangement joins TRBV9 to TRBJ2-6, with a possible D match to TRBD1 (5 bases). Trimming stripped 3 bases from V and 0 bases from J, with 13 bases between. CDR1 is SGDLS, CDR2 YYNGEE, per germline. The CDR3 is 17 amino acids. The CDR3 spells CASSGSTGGSGANVLTF. The CDR3 DNA reads as TGTGCCAGCAGCGGTTCCACAGGCGGCTCTGGGGCCAACGTCCTGACTTTC.

V gene TRBV29-1 combines with J gene TRBJ1-1; D not certain. The germline CDR1 and CDR2 sequences are SQVTM and ANQGSEA. This CDR3 region has 13 residues. The V end lost 4 bases, the J end lost 2 bases, and 11 bases lay between the germline ends. As DNA, the CDR3 is TGCAGCGTTGCACCAGGTCAAAACACTGAAGCTTTCTTT. This translates into CSVAPGQNTEAFF.

J is TRBJ1-1 and V is TRBV27; 8 bases match TRBD1. This CDR3 is built from 17 residues. Germline V gene lookup returns CDR1 MNHEY and CDR2 SMNVEV (reference sequence). Trimming removed 4 bases from V and 1 base from J; junction bases left unmatched: 11. CDR3 nucleotide sequence: TGTGCCAGCAGTTATATAACTTTGGGACAGGCGAACACTGAAGCTTTCTTT. Translating it yields CASSYITLGQANTEAFF.

This clone appeared once. The chain combines TRBV2 with TRBJ2-1, with TRBD2 matching 7 bases. Looked up from germline, CDR1 is SNHLY and CDR2 is FYNNEI. The CDR3 has 13 amino acids. Trimming removed 5 bases from V and 7 bases from J; junction bases left unmatched: 5. CDR3 in amino acids: CASSRTRANEQFF. The CDR3, as DNA: TGTGCCAGCAGTCGGACTAGGGCGAATGAGCAGTTCTTC. Supplemented by reference TRBV2 and TRBJ2-1, the full variable domain reads EPEVTQTPSHQVTQMGQEVILRCVPISNHLYFYWYRQILGQKVEFLVSFYNNEISEKSEIFDDQFSVERPDGSNFTLKIRSTKLEDSAMYFCASSRTRANEQFFGPGTRLTVL.

The chain is built from TRBV10-2 and TRBJ1-1; no definite D call. This CDR3 spans 13 amino acids. The V gene lost 8 bases and the J gene lost 1 base, with 11 bases spanning the gap. CDR1 and CDR2 (germline): WSHSY, SAAADI. CDR3 sequence (DNA): TGCGCCAGCTTGGTCACAGCGAACACTGAAGCTTTCTTT. Amino acids: CASLVTANTEAFF.